The rows below give T cell receptor beta chains drawn from one sample of a study of blood T cells in healthy people across ages. TCRdb analysed the 5' RACE reads with MiXCR anew, one entry per CDR3 protein. The sample lists more than 450,000 distinct CDR3 sequences, approximately 26% occurring once. These data are also associated with another study on T cells of mothers and their children.

The sequenced material came from blood. The receptors shown here come from a boy between 2 and 10 years old in good health. CDR3s include the opening cysteine and the closing phenylalanine or tryptophan. D genes are given only for firm matches. Size is omitted from some rows. Given values are once, few, many or a class for expanded clones.

abundance: -
j_gene: TRBJ2-1
d_gene: -
v_gene: TRBV20-1
len: 15
CDR3aa: CSARSPGQFYNEQFF
CDR3nt: TGCAGTGCTAGATCCCCGGGGCAGTTCTACAATGAGCAGTTCTTC

abundance: few
j_gene: TRBJ2-5
d_gene: -
v_gene: TRBV4-1
len: 12
CDR3aa: CASSQEVGGYFF
CDR3nt: TGCGCCAGCAGCCAAGAGGTGGGGGGCTATTTCTTC

abundance: few
j_gene: TRBJ2-1
d_gene: -
v_gene: TRBV7-9
len: 15
CDR3aa: CASSLLGRGKIEQFF
CDR3nt: TGTGCCAGCAGCTTGTTGGGGCGGGGTAAGATTGAGCAGTTCTTC

abundance: few
j_gene: TRBJ2-7
d_gene: TRBD2
v_gene: TRBV10-3
len: 13
CDR3aa: CAIGIEAGVGQYF
CDR3nt: TGTGCCATCGGGATCGAAGCGGGAGTTGGGCAGTACTTC

abundance: -
j_gene: TRBJ2-2
d_gene: TRBD2
v_gene: TRBV7-9
len: 19
CDR3aa: CASSSPQTSGRTYTGELFF
CDR3nt: TGTGCCAGCAGCTCCCCTCAGACTAGCGGGAGGACCTACACCGGGGAGCTGTTTTTT

abundance: few
j_gene: TRBJ1-4
d_gene: -
v_gene: TRBV11-2
len: 15
CDR3aa: CASSLATVSNEKLFF
CDR3nt: TGTGCCAGCAGCTTAGCTACGGTTTCTAATGAAAAACTGTTTTTT

abundance: -
j_gene: TRBJ2-5
d_gene: TRBD2
v_gene: TRBV20-1
len: 14
CDR3aa: CSASVTSGLETQYF
CDR3nt: TGCAGTGCTAGTGTAACTAGCGGGCTAGAGACCCAGTACTTC

abundance: few
j_gene: TRBJ1-2
d_gene: -
v_gene: TRBV12-3/TRBV12-4
len: 16
CDR3aa: CASSPGPGGTQDGYTF
CDR3nt: TGTGCCAGCAGCCCGGGACCTGGGGGCACCCAGGATGGCTACACCTTC

abundance: -
j_gene: TRBJ2-6
d_gene: -
v_gene: TRBV25-1
len: 19
CDR3aa: CASSDVGGTKESGANVLTF
CDR3nt: TGTGCCAGCAGTGACGTAGGGGGGACGAAGGAATCTGGGGCCAACGTCCTGACTTTC

abundance: -
j_gene: TRBJ2-5
d_gene: TRBD2
v_gene: TRBV6-5
len: 16
CDR3aa: CASSRTSGSIRETQYF
CDR3nt: TGTGCCAGCAGCCGGACTAGCGGGAGTATACGAGAGACCCAGTACTTC

abundance: few
j_gene: TRBJ2-2
d_gene: TRBD1
v_gene: TRBV20-1
len: 15
CDR3aa: CSAPVPGQPTGELFF
CDR3nt: TGCAGTGCTCCCGTCCCGGGACAGCCTACCGGGGAGCTGTTTTTT

abundance: -
j_gene: TRBJ2-1
d_gene: TRBD2
v_gene: TRBV5-6
len: 18
CDR3aa: CASSPYQLAQSSYNEQFF
CDR3nt: TGTGCCAGCAGCCCCTACCAACTAGCGCAAAGCTCCTACAATGAGCAGTTCTTC

abundance: few
j_gene: TRBJ1-2
d_gene: -
v_gene: TRBV6-2/TRBV6-3
len: 13
CDR3aa: CASSYGQRYGYTF
CDR3nt: TGTGCCAGCAGTTACGGACAGAGGTATGGCTACACCTTC

abundance: -
j_gene: TRBJ1-1
d_gene: -
v_gene: TRBV14
len: 13
CDR3aa: CASTFGGGTEAFF
CDR3nt: TGTGCCAGCACCTTCGGAGGGGGGACTGAAGCTTTCTTT

abundance: -
j_gene: TRBJ2-1
d_gene: -
v_gene: TRBV5-1
len: 15
CDR3aa: CASSHLRGPLNEQFF
CDR3nt: TGCGCCAGCAGCCACCTAAGGGGCCCTTTGAATGAGCAGTTCTTC

abundance: -
j_gene: TRBJ1-4
d_gene: -
v_gene: TRBV13
len: 17
CDR3aa: CASSLGQALLPAEKLFF
CDR3nt: TGTGCCAGCAGCCTTGGGCAGGCCCTTCTCCCGGCTGAAAAACTGTTTTTT

abundance: few
j_gene: TRBJ2-3
d_gene: TRBD2
v_gene: TRBV29-1
len: 16
CDR3aa: CSVAGFASGRADTQYF
CDR3nt: TGCAGCGTTGCGGGTTTTGCTAGCGGGAGAGCAGATACGCAGTATTTT

abundance: -
j_gene: TRBJ1-6
d_gene: -
v_gene: TRBV9
len: 16
CDR3aa: CASSVGGVGTHSPLHF
CDR3nt: TGTGCCAGCAGCGTAGGTGGTGTAGGGACGCATTCACCCCTCCACTTT

abundance: few
j_gene: TRBJ2-7
d_gene: -
v_gene: TRBV28
len: 17
CDR3aa: CASSLPQGTVRGYEQYF
CDR3nt: TGTGCCAGCAGTTTGCCTCAGGGCACGGTCCGGGGGTACGAGCAGTACTTC

abundance: -
j_gene: TRBJ2-7
d_gene: -
v_gene: TRBV7-2
len: 14
CDR3aa: CASSVLTDSYEQYF
CDR3nt: TGTGCCAGCAGTGTCCTGACTGATTCCTACGAGCAGTACTTC

abundance: -
j_gene: TRBJ2-2
d_gene: TRBD2
v_gene: TRBV6-6
len: 14
CDR3aa: CASTDGRGERELFF
CDR3nt: TGTGCCAGCACCGACGGGCGGGGGGAAAGGGAGCTGTTTTTT